Listed here are 15 T cell receptor beta chains from one sample, sequenced in a study of T cell repertoires in cytomegalovirus infection. MiXCR, run by TCRdb on the reads, gives a single entry per CDR3 protein. The sample carries under 200,000 distinct CDR3 sequences, 9.5% recorded once. The material sequenced was PBMCs. The origin of the receptors is a human donor in good health (CMV status not recorded). Some clones in this sample may be carry-over from other donors' samples.

This clonotype was observed a handful of times. The rearrangement links TRBV24-1 to TRBJ2-1, with 14 positions matching TRBD2. CDR1 KGHDR and CDR2 SFDVKD come from the germline V gene. V shed 5 bases, J shed 9 bases, and the junction held 11 bases outside the gene matches. CDR3 length: 17 residues. In DNA, the CDR3 is TGTGCCACCAGTGCCCAGGGACTAGCGGGAGTTACTAGTGAGCAGTTCTTC. It is translated as CATSAQGLAGVTSEQFF.

This clonotype showed up many times. This sequence joins TRBV7-6 and TRBJ1-4, with a possible D match to TRBD1 (5 bases). CDR1 SGHVS and CDR2 FNYEAQ come from the germline V gene. V was clipped by 7 bases and J by 4 bases, with 10 bases between them. The CDR3 has 13 amino acids. The CDR3 is CASKDSNNEKLFF. The CDR3 nucleotides are TGTGCCAGCAAAGACAGTAATAATGAAAAACTGTTTTTT.

The sample holds many counts of this clonotype. The chain recombines TRBV24-1 with TRBJ1-2; D may be TRBD1 (5 bases). Germline assignment: CDR1 KGHDR and CDR2 SFDVKD. The V end lost 4 bases, the J end lost 6 bases, and 14 bases lay between the germline ends. CDR3 size: 14 residues. For the CDR3, the DNA is TGTGCCACCAGTGACAGAGCAAAGACAGATGGCTACACCTTC. Amino acids: CATSDRAKTDGYTF.

A few counts support this clonotype. V usage is TRBV27 and J usage is TRBJ2-7, with 8 positions matching TRBD1. J lost 5 bases, V lost 5 bases, and 11 bases had no gene match. The CDR3 has 15 amino acids. Germline CDR1 is MNHEY and CDR2 is SMNVEV (reference sequence). The CDR3 sequence: CASSPNRGTGHEQYF. The CDR3 coding sequence is TGTGCCAGCAGTCCCAACAGGGGGACGGGCCACGAGCAGTACTTC.

This clonotype was detected many times. The chain recombines TRBV7-2 with TRBJ2-1; D gene uncertain. Looked up from germline, CDR1 is SGHTA and CDR2 is FQGNSA. V lost 3 bases and J lost 9, with 6 bases in between. The CDR3 has 11 residues. The CDR3 spells CASSLNGEQFF. In nucleotides, the CDR3 is TGTGCCAGCAGCTTGAATGGTGAGCAGTTCTTC.

This clonotype was observed a few times. The chain has TRBV2 and TRBJ2-2; TRBD1 or TRBD2 may be the D gene (5 bases each). CDR1 and CDR2 (germline): SNHLY, FYNNEI. Trimming stripped 1 base from V and 0 bases from J, with 9 bases between. This CDR3 is 16 amino acids long. DNA for the CDR3: TGTGCCAGCAGTGAAGACGGGGACCCGAACACCGGGGAGCTGTTTTTT. Translating it yields CASSEDGDPNTGELFF.

This clonotype was seen a few times. The chain recombines TRBV20-1 with TRBJ1-1; maybe TRBD1 (6 bases). Germline values: CDR1 DFQATT, CDR2 SNEGSKA (reference sequence). The CDR3 contains 15 residues. The V end was cut by 3 bases, the J end by 2 bases, with 16 bases between. For the CDR3, the DNA is TGCAGTGCTAGGGCCTGGGGGCAACTAAACACTGAAGCTTTCTTT. This gives the protein CSARAWGQLNTEAFF.

This clonotype has at least ten counts. The chain has TRBV7-2 and TRBJ2-5; the match to TRBD2 covers 11 bases. Germline CDR1 reads SGHTA; CDR2 reads FQGNSA. The CDR3 runs 18 residues. V lost 5 bases and J lost 4; bases outside the gene matches: 15. This CDR3 reads CASSPEVGASGGRETQYF. The DNA of the CDR3 is TGTGCCAGCAGCCCGGAGGTGGGGGCTAGCGGGGGGAGAGAGACCCAGTACTTC. Using reference TRBV7-2 and TRBJ2-5 for the parts outside the CDR3, the full variable domain is GAGVSQSPSNKVTEKGKDVELRCDPISGHTALYWYRQSLGQGLEFLIYFQGNSAPDKSGLPSDRFSAERTGGSVSTLTIQRTQQEDSAVYLCASSPEVGASGGRETQYFGPGTRLLVL.

This clonotype was detected ten times or more. V gene TRBV7-3 combines with J gene TRBJ2-1; D not certain. The CDR3 runs 12 residues. V lost 2 bases and J lost 10, with 9 bases in between. Germline CDR1 SGHTA, CDR2 FQGTGA. The CDR3 nucleotides are TGTGCCAGCAGCTTAGTAGCAGGCGAGCAGTTCTTC. Amino acid sequence: CASSLVAGEQFF.

This clonotype has only a few counts. The chain is built from TRBV7-6 and TRBJ2-3; a weak D match, TRBD2 (6 bases). Germline values: CDR1 SGHVS, CDR2 FNYEAQ. Trimming shortened V by 4 bases and J by 1 base, and 12 bases separated the two germline ends. The length of the CDR3 is 15 residues. CDR3 in amino acids: CASSYRDSGTDTQYF. CDR3 sequence (DNA): TGTGCCAGCAGCTACCGGGACTCAGGCACAGATACGCAGTATTTT.

The chain recombines TRBV10-3 with TRBJ1-5; no clear D. This CDR3 spans 13 amino acids. Germline CDR1 is ENHRY and CDR2 is SYGVKD. V shed 0 bases and J shed 8 bases, with 8 bases lying between them. For the CDR3, the DNA is TGTGCCATCAGTGAGTCTTCGGGAAAGCCCCAGCATTTT. Its translation: CAISESSGKPQHF.

This clonotype was observed many times. This chain connects TRBV7-8 to TRBJ1-1; possible D gene TRBD1, 5 bases. The CDR3 sequence is 14 residues long. Germline V CDR1 and CDR2: SGHVS, FQNEAQ. The germline V and J ends were trimmed by 1 base and 4 bases, with 10 bases remaining between them. The CDR3, as DNA: TGTGCCAGCAGCTTAGTATCAGGGACCACTGAAGCTTTCTTT. It codes for CASSLVSGTTEAFF.

Worth noting for this clonotype: Relative to the germline gene, one junction end is altered; a read error may explain this. This rearrangement joins TRBV27 to TRBJ1-5; D is uncertain. Germline lookup yields CDR1 MNHEY and CDR2 SMNVEV (reference sequence). The CDR3 loop spans 13 amino acids. The CDR3 coding sequence is TGTGCCAGTAGCCGGTATAGCAGTCAGCCCCAGCATTTT. This sequence encodes CASSRYSSQPQHF.

This clonotype was observed at least ten times. This chain joins TRBV6-2 or TRBV6-3 and TRBJ1-2; 8 bases agree with TRBD1. This CDR3 is built from 15 residues. CDR1 is MNHEY and CDR2 is SVGEGT in the germline V gene. The junction had 9 bases not matched to a gene; V was cut back by 5 bases and J by 4 bases. This CDR3 reads CASSTSRQGPYGYTF. The CDR3 DNA follows: TGTGCCAGCAGTACCTCCCGACAGGGGCCCTATGGCTACACCTTC.

The CDR3 DNA sequence: TGTGCCGCACCCGGACAGGCGCGGTTTCAGCCCCAGCATTTT. Residues: CAAPGQARFQPQHF. This chain uses TRBV24-1 with TRBJ1-5; TRBD1 agrees at 7 bases. There are 14 residues in the CDR3. Germline V gives CDR1 KGHDR, CDR2 SFDVKD. After removal of 12 bases from V and 6 bases from J, the junction contained 13 bases not matched to a gene.